The following is a TCR beta chain sequence with its context. Its antigen remains undetermined. No base qualities exist here, and no much larger clone lies one base off it. The sample belongs to a study of blood T cell repertoires in COVID-19 (dated by TCRdb to 2019 to 2021). Regarding the research as a whole: Samples covering the acute and convalescent phases of COVID-19 were provided by collaborators in the United States, Italy and Spain. The material from the prospective study consisted of cDNA or gDNA derived from T cells, B-cell-depleted T cells, or PBMCs. The dataset comprised deeply sampled blood TCRbeta repertoires from subjects exposed to, actively infected with, or recovered from COVID-19. A freely available public database, intended as a resource for researchers studying the immune response to SARS-CoV-2, is where the repertoires were released. Samples came from the ongoing ImmuneRACE study (first 160 participants) plus 1,254 subjects from 6 global collaborators. The sample metadata nearly always contained a de-identified subject ID, COVID-19 status, age in years and sex. HLA class I and class II types, where available, came from metadata supplied by the sample provider rather than from assay-based typing. The full study reports these points: Clinical and demographic metadata were provided uncurated, with the amount varying by source and participant.

Participants in the prospective study were aged roughly 18 to 100 years, lived in about two dozen United States geographic areas, and enrolled through a virtual design. In the prospective study, cohorts were assigned on the basis of participant-reported clinical history obtained from a screening survey and a study questionnaire. Recovered participants in ImmuneRACE Cohort 3 were defined by two consecutive negative NP/OP PCR tests, clearance by a healthcare professional, or resolution of symptoms. Mobile phlebotomists in the prospective study collected whole blood, serum and a nasopharyngeal or oropharyngeal swab from every participant. Prospective study participants could optionally give additional blood draws and questionnaires over a roughly two-month period. Before DNA extraction, blood samples from the prospective study were shipped at room temperature or frozen. TCRbeta CDR3 regions were amplified from genomic DNA using the immunoSEQ Assay, a bias-controlled multiplex PCR. The authors processed their data as follows. The number of nucleated cells in each sample was estimated from the amplification of reference gene primers within the assay. To quantify the absolute abundance of each unique TCRbeta CDR3 rearrangement, sequence reads were collapsed and filtered. Productive Simpson clonality was computed per sample as the square root of Simpson's diversity index over productive rearrangements. TCRdb holds this immuneACCESS table with in-frame rearrangements only. Some clones are missing; in checked studies, unresolved V genes explain under half, and the rest has no known cause. D and trimming come from the DNA, and the V and J calls and clone size come from that table. This sample comprises 200,000 to 300,000 clones, around 89% of them detected only once. 3.5% to 4.5% of the sample is held by the ten biggest clonotypes.

The source is a woman in her twenties or thirties who had recovered from COVID-19. Source material: PBMCs or T cells enriched from blood (not recorded which).

CDR3 region: CASSPTSGSKNEQFF. The DNA sequence follows: TGTGCCAGCAGCCCTACTAGCGGGAGTAAGAATGAGCAGTTCTTC. The chain is encoded by TRBV7-3 joined to TRBJ2-1, and TRBD2 aligns with 11 junction nucleotides. Taken from cysteine to phenylalanine, the CDR3 has 15 residues. Only the CDR3 DNA is retained, 45 bases long and in frame from the first base. Trimmed from V: 5 bases; trimmed from J: 7 bases; junction bases lacking a gene match: 7. CDR1 and CDR2, looked up from the germline V gene, are SGHTA and FQGTGA.